Listed below are T cell receptor beta chains from one sample, sequenced in a study of cytomegalovirus exposure and HLA in healthy donors. Clones were read by immunoSEQ multiplex PCR, and TCRdb kept only the in-frame ones, dropping some. The data show around 120,000 clones, 70% seen once. The sample comprised PBMCs. All receptors derive from a man in his forties or fifties in good health and CMV-seropositive. Each CDR3 is given with its conserved first and last residue. The D gene is left open where the match is weak. Expanded clones get a size class; other rows say once, few or many, or leave the size out.

D	V	size	J	DNA	CDR3
-	TRBV7-2	-	TRBJ2-3	TGTGCCAGCAGTCGACGCGGGCTAGCGAGCACAGATACGCAGTATTTT	CASSRRGLASTDTQYF
TRBD1	TRBV6-1	-	TRBJ1-1	TGTGCCAGCACTGTACCGGGACAGGGGAACACTGAAGCTTTCTTT	CASTVPGQGNTEAFF
-	TRBV30	once	TRBJ2-5	TGTGCCTGGAGTGAGCTAGCGATCAGCGGGACCCAGTACTTC	CAWSELAISGTQYF
-	TRBV30	-	TRBJ1-1	TGTGCCTGGAGTTACTACGGGAACACTGAAGCTTTCTTT	CAWSYYGNTEAFF
TRBD2	TRBV5-1	-	TRBJ2-3	TGCGCCAGCAGATTGCGGGAGGACACAGATACGCAGTATTTT	CASRLREDTDTQYF
TRBD2	TRBV7-9	-	TRBJ2-7	TGTGCCAGCAGCCGATACGGGACTAGCGGAAACTACGAGCAGTACTTC	CASSRYGTSGNYEQYF
TRBD2	TRBV2	-	TRBJ2-1	TGTGCCAGCGACCTTAGCGGGAGCTCCTACAATGAGCAGTTCTTC	CASDLSGSSYNEQFF
-	TRBV9	-	TRBJ2-3	TGTGCCAGCAGCCCCCGGACTCGCGGTTGGGGTGATACGCAGTATTTT	CASSPRTRGWGDTQYF
TRBD2	TRBV7-2	-	TRBJ2-3	TGTGCCAGCAGCGTCGGGACTAGCGGTCCCATGGGGACAGATACGCAGTATTTT	CASSVGTSGPMGTDTQYF
-	TRBV27	-	TRBJ2-5	TGTGCCAGCAGCCATCCAGGCTATCAAGAGACCCAGTACTTC	CASSHPGYQETQYF
TRBD2	TRBV19	-	TRBJ2-1	TGTGCCAGTAGTCCAGGAGCCGGACTAGCGGGACACAATGAGCAGTTCTTC	CASSPGAGLAGHNEQFF
-	TRBV28	-	TRBJ1-2	TGTGCCAGCAGTTTATCCGGGGTTGGCTACACCTTC	CASSLSGVGYTF
TRBD2	TRBV6-6	-	TRBJ2-7	TGTGCCAGCCGGGGGCTAGCGGGAGAGCAGTACTTC	CASRGLAGEQYF
TRBD1	TRBV7-8	-	TRBJ1-1	TGTGCCAGCAGCTTAGTAGGGGGCCGTGAAGCTTTCTTT	CASSLVGGREAFF
-	TRBV5-4	-	TRBJ2-2	TGTGCCAGCAGCTTACGAGGCGGGATGAACACCGGGGAGCTGTTTTTT	CASSLRGGMNTGELFF
TRBD1	TRBV10-1	-	TRBJ2-1	TGCGCCAGCGGGGACAGGGCGAACAATGAGCAGTTCTTC	CASGDRANNEQFF